This T cell receptor beta chain was captured by sequencing in a study of Ad26.COV2.S vaccination and SARS-CoV-2 variants. Study summary: Ad26.COV2.S given intramuscularly, once or twice 56 days apart.

Assay: immunoSEQ multiplex PCR; the TCRdb copy retains only in-frame clones and omits some. The table has some 480,000 clones, approximately 88% seen once; the top ten hold around 13%. Germline V gene lookup returns CDR1 SGDLS and CDR2 YYNGEE. V was pared by 5 bases and J by 3 bases, with 10 bases of the junction left unmatched. CDR3 length: 18 amino acids. This clone was counted a single time. Indicated treatment: approximately 18 received Ad26.COV2.S at low or high dose, single or two shots; a few received placebo; per-sample allocation not given. Repertoires come from day 63 after the first vaccine or placebo injection.

The chain links TRBV9 to TRBJ2-2; 13 nucleotides match TRBD2. This receptor was identified in a person between 18 and 65 years old who received the Ad26.COV2.S COVID-19 vaccine or a placebo. Here the sequenced sample was peripheral blood, taken in a trial of Ad26.COV2.S vaccine versus placebo. CDR3 residues: CASSLLAGGPLDTGELFF. The CDR3 DNA sequence: TGTGCCAGCAGTTTACTAGCGGGAGGGCCTCTGGACACCGGGGAGCTGTTTTTT.